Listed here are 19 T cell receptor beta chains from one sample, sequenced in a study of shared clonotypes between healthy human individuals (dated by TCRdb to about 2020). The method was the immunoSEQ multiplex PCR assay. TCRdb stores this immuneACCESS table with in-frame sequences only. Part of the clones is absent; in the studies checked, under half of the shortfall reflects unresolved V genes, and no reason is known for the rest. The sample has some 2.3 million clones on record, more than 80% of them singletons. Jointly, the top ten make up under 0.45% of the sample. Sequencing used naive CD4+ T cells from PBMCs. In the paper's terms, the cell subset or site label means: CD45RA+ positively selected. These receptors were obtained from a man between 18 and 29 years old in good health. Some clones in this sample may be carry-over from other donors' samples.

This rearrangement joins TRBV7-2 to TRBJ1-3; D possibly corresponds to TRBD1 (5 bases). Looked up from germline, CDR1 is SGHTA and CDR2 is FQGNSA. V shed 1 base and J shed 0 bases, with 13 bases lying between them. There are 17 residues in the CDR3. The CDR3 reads CASSLVGPGSSGNTIYF. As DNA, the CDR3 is TGTGCCAGCAGCTTAGTGGGGCCTGGAAGCTCTGGAAACACCATATATTTT.

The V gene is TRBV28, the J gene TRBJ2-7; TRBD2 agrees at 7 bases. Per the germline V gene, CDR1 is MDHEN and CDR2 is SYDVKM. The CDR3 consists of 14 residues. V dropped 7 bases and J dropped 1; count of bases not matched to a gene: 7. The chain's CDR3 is CASKPGGSSYEQYF. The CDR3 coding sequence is TGTGCCAGCAAACCTGGCGGGAGTTCCTACGAGCAGTACTTC.

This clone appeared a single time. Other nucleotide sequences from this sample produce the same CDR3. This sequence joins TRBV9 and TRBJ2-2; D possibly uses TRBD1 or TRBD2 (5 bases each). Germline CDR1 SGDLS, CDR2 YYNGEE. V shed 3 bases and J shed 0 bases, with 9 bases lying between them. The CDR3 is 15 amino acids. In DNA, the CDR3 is TGTGCCAGCAGCGCCGGGACGGCGAACACCGGGGAGCTGTTTTTT. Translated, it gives CASSAGTANTGELFF. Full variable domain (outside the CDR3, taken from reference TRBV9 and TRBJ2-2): DSGVTQTPKHLITATGQRVTLRCSPRSGDLSVYWYQQSLDQGLQFLIQYYNGEERAKGNILERFSAQQFPDLHSELNLSSLELGDSALYFCASSAGTANTGELFFGEGSRLTVL.

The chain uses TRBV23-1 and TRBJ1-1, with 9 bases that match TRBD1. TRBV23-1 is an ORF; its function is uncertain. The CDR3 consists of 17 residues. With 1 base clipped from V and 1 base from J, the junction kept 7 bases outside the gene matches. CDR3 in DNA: TGCGCCAGCAGTCAATGGGACAGGGACGAGGGGAACACTGAAGCTTTCTTT. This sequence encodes CASSQWDRDEGNTEAFF.

The CDR3 reads CASSEWGGGEKLFF. The DNA for the CDR3 is TGTGCCAGCAGTGAATGGGGGGGAGGTGAAAAACTGTTTTTT. The chain uses TRBV6-1 and TRBJ1-4; possible D gene TRBD1, 5 bases. The germline gives CDR1 MNHNS, CDR2 SASEGT. The germline V and J ends were trimmed by 2 bases and 7 bases, with 11 bases remaining between them. The CDR3 contains 14 residues.

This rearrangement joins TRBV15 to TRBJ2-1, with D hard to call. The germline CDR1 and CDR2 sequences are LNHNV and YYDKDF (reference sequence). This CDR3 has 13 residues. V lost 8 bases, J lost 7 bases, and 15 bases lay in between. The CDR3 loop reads CATLRSPVNEQFF. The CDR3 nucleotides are TGTGCCACCCTAAGAAGCCCCGTAAATGAGCAGTTCTTC. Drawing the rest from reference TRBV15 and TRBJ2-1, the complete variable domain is DAMVIQNPRYQVTQFGKPVTLSCSQTLNHNVMYWYQQKSSQAPKLLFHYYDKDFNNEADTPDNFQSRRPNTSFCFLDIRSPGLGDTAMYLCATLRSPVNEQFFGPGTRLTVL.

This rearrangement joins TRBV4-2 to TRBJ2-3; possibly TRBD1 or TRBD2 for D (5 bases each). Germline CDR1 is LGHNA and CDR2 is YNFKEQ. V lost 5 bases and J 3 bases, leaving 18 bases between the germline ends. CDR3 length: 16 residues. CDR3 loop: CASSFSPGPRTDTQYF. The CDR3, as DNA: TGTGCCAGCAGCTTTTCACCGGGACCCAGGACAGATACGCAGTATTTT.

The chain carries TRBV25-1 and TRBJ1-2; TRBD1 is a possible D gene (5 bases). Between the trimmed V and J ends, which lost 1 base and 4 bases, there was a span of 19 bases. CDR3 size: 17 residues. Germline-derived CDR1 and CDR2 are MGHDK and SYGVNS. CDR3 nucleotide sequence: TGTGCCAGCAGTGAATCAGGGCCCCATTCCCTTGTCTATGGCTACACCTTC. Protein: CASSESGPHSLVYGYTF.

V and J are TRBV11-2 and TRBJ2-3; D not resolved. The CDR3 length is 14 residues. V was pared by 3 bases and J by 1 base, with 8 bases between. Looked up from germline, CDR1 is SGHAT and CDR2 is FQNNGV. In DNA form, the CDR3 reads TGTGCCAGCAGCTTCTTAAGGGGCACAGATACGCAGTATTTT. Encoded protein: CASSFLRGTDTQYF.

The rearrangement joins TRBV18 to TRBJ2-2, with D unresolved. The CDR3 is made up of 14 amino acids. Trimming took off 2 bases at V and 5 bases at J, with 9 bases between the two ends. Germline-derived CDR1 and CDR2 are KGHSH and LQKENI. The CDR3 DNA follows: TGTGCCAGCTCACCATTATTCGGGACCGGGGAGCTGTTTTTT. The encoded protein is CASSPLFGTGELFF. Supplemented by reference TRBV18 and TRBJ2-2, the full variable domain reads NAGVMQNPRHLVRRRGQEARLRCSPMKGHSHVYWYRQLPEEGLKFMVYLQKENIIDESGMPKERFSAEFPKEGPSILRIQQVVRGDSAAYFCASSPLFGTGELFFGEGSRLTVL.

CDR3 nucleotides: TGTGCCAGCAGCTTAGATCGTGGGACGGAGACCCAGTACTTC. Its translation is CASSLDRGTETQYF. V and J are TRBV11-2 and TRBJ2-5; the D gene could be TRBD1 or TRBD2 (5 bases each). Trimming removed 0 bases from V and 5 bases from J, with 10 bases in between. The CDR3 runs 14 residues. The V gene's germline CDR1 is SGHAT and CDR2 FQNNGV.

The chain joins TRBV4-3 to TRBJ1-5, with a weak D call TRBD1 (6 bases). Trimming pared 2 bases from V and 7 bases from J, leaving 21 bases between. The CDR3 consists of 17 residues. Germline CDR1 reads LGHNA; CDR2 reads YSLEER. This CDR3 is CASSQTAAGQGMQPQHF. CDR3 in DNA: TGCGCCAGCAGCCAAACGGCGGCAGGCCAGGGGATGCAGCCCCAGCATTTT.

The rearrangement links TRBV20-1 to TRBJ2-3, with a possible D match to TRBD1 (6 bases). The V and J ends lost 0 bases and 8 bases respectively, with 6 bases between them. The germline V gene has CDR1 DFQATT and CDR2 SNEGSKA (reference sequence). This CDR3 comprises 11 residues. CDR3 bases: TGCAGTGCTAGAGAGGGGGCTACGCAGTATTTT. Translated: CSAREGATQYF.

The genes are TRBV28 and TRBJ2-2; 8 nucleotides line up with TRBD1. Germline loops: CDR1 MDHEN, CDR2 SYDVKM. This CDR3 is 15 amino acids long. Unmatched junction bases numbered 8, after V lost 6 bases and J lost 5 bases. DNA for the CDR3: TGTGCCAGCAGGGGGGCCGGGACAGGTACCGGGGAGCTGTTTTTT. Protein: CASRGAGTGTGELFF. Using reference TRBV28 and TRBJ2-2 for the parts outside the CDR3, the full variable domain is DVKVTQSSRYLVKRTGEKVFLECVQDMDHENMFWYRQDPGLGLRLIYFSYDVKMKEKGDIPEGYSVSREKKERFSLILESASTNQTSMYLCASRGAGTGTGELFFGEGSRLTVL.

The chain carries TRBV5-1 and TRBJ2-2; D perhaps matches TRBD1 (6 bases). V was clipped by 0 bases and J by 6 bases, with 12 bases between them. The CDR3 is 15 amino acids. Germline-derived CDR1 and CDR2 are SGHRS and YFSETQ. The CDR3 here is CASSLESTGSGELFF. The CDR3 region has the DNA TGCGCCAGCAGCTTGGAGTCCACAGGGTCCGGGGAGCTGTTTTTT.

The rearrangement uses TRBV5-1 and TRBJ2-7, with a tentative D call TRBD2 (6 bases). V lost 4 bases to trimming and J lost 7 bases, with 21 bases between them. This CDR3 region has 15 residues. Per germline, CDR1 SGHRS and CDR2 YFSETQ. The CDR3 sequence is CASSPQSGGGEEQYF. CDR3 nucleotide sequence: TGCGCCAGCAGCCCCCAGAGCGGTGGAGGGGAAGAGCAGTACTTC.

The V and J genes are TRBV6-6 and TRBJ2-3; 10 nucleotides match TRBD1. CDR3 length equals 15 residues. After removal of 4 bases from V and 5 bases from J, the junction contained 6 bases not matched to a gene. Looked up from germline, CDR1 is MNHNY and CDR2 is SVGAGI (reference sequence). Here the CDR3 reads CASSSRQGAQDTQYF. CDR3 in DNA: TGTGCCAGCAGTTCCCGACAGGGGGCGCAAGATACGCAGTATTTT.

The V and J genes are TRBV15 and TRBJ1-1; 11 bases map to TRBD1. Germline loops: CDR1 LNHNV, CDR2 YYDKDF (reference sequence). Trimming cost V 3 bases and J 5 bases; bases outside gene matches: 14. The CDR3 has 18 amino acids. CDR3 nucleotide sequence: TGTGCCACCAGCAGTCGAAAGGGACAGGGGGGAATCTGGACTGAAGCTTTCTTT. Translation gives CATSSRKGQGGIWTEAFF.

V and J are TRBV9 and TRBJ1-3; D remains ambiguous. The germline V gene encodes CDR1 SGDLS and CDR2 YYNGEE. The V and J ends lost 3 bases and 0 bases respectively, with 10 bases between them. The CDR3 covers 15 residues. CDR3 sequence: CASSADVSSGNTIYF. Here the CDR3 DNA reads TGTGCCAGCAGCGCCGACGTCTCCTCTGGAAACACCATATATTTT.